The 19 T cell receptor beta chains in this list originate from one sample, sequenced in a study of shared clonotypes between healthy human individuals. The assay was immunoSEQ multiplex PCR, and TCRdb's table has in-frame clones only and misses some. The sample shows approximately 500,000 clones, approximately 81% of them seen only once. Sequenced input: PBMCs. These receptors all come from a woman in her thirties or forties in good health. Some clones in this sample may be carry-over from other donors' samples.

The chain employs TRBV4-1 and TRBJ2-3; 12 positions agree with TRBD2. The CDR3 runs to 16 residues. After removal of 0 bases from V and 4 bases from J, the junction contained 2 bases not matched to a gene. In germline, CDR1 is MGHRA, CDR2 YSYEKL. The CDR3 protein is CASSQDRLAGADTQYF. The DNA for the CDR3 is TGCGCCAGCAGCCAAGACAGACTAGCGGGAGCAGATACGCAGTATTTT.

As for this clone: This likely stems from a read error, as it lies one base from a far larger clone. The chain recombines TRBV6-6 with TRBJ2-7, with D uncertain. V was trimmed by 7 bases and J by 0 bases, leaving 16 bases between them. CDR1 is MNHNY and CDR2 is SVGAGI in the germline V gene (reference sequence). This CDR3 region has 15 residues. CDR3 loop: CASTEYGYGSYEQYF. In DNA form, the CDR3 reads TGTGCCAGCACCGAATACGGGTACGGCTCCTACGAGCAGTACTTC.

As for this clone: Only one base separates this from a far larger clonotype, so it likely reflects a read error. The chain has TRBV2 and TRBJ2-5; weak D call: TRBD1 (5 bases). This CDR3 has 13 amino acids. Germline lookup yields CDR1 SNHLY and CDR2 FYNNEI. This chain's CDR3 is CASSVNRQDTQYF. Written as DNA, the CDR3 is TGTGCCAGCAGTGTAAACAGGCAAGATACCCAGTACTTC.

The chain employs TRBV29-1 and TRBJ1-1; D call uncertain. In germline, CDR1 is SQVTM, CDR2 ANQGSEA. The CDR3 totals 13 residues. Trimming took off 4 bases at V and 10 bases at J, with 19 bases between the two ends. Here the CDR3 reads CSVVATGIIGAFF. The CDR3 DNA reads TGCAGCGTTGTAGCCACGGGTATTATCGGAGCTTTCTTT.

This chain joins TRBV30 and TRBJ2-2, with no clear D. Germline V gene sequence: CDR1 GTSNPN, CDR2 SVGIG (reference sequence). The V end lost 1 base, the J end lost 2 bases, and 11 bases lay between the germline ends. The CDR3 totals 15 residues. The CDR3 loop is CAWSAARLNTGELFF. DNA of the CDR3: TGTGCCTGGAGTGCGGCCAGACTTAACACCGGGGAGCTGTTTTTT.

This chain connects TRBV11-2 to TRBJ1-4; D might be TRBD1 (6 bases). The V end lost 5 bases, the J end lost 4 bases, and 14 bases lay between the germline ends. This CDR3 spans 15 amino acids. Germline CDR1 is SGHAT and CDR2 is FQNNGV. The CDR3 loop is CASSPYRAGNEKLFF. The CDR3 nucleotides are TGTGCCAGCAGCCCCTACAGGGCGGGTAATGAAAAACTGTTTTTT.

In nucleotides, the CDR3 is TGTGCTAGTGGTTTGGGTGTGGAGGAGCTGTTTTTT. This translates into CASGLGVEELFF. This chain connects TRBV12-5 to TRBJ2-2; D remains ambiguous. CDR3 length equals 12 residues. Trimming stripped 1 base from V and 10 bases from J, with 7 bases between. Germline-derived CDR1 and CDR2 are LGHNT and FRNRAP. Drawing the rest from reference TRBV12-5 and TRBJ2-2, the complete variable domain is DARVTQTPRHKVTEMGQEVTMRCQPILGHNTVFWYRQTMMQGLELLAYFRNRAPLDDSGMPKDRFSAEMPDATLATLKIQPSEPRDSAVYFCASGLGVEELFFGEGSRLTVL.

This rearrangement joins TRBV7-6 to TRBJ1-1; weak D call: TRBD1 (6 bases). This CDR3 contains 16 residues. Germline V gene sequence: CDR1 SGHVS, CDR2 FNYEAQ. V dropped 2 bases and J dropped 1 base, with 14 bases sitting between them. CDR3 amino acids: CASSLPPGTKNTEAFF. The CDR3 region has the DNA TGTGCCAGCAGCTTACCCCCCGGGACAAAGAACACTGAAGCTTTCTTT.

The chain joins TRBV19 to TRBJ2-1; TRBD1 aligns across 8 bases. Germline V gene lookup returns CDR1 LNHDA and CDR2 SQIVND (reference sequence). Trimming took 4 bases from V and 6 from J; bases not matched to a gene: 8. CDR3 length: 15 amino acids. CDR3 sequence reads: CASSTTGGNPNEQFF. CDR3 bases: TGTGCCAGTAGTACAACAGGGGGGAATCCCAATGAGCAGTTCTTC.

The V call is TRBV5-1, the J call TRBJ2-7; D is perhaps TRBD1 (5 bases). The CDR3 has 13 amino acids. V lost 4 bases and J 2 bases, leaving 10 bases between the germline ends. Germline-derived CDR1 and CDR2 are SGHRS and YFSETQ. The CDR3 sequence: CASSGAYTYEQYF. CDR3 coding DNA: TGCGCCAGCAGCGGGGCCTACACCTACGAGCAGTACTTC.

The rearrangement uses TRBV29-1 and TRBJ2-3, with D perhaps being TRBD1 or TRBD2 (5 bases each). This CDR3 is 14 amino acids long. Deletions cut 8 bases from V and 1 base from J, with 16 bases between. Germline V gene sequence: CDR1 SQVTM, CDR2 ANQGSEA. The CDR3, as DNA: TGCAGCTGCAGAGGGGAAGGCGGCACAGATACGCAGTATTTT. This translates into CSCRGEGGTDTQYF.

In its sample, this clone was seen a few times. The sample has other DNA sequences that encode this CDR3 too. The chain uses TRBV6-5 and TRBJ2-7; D ambiguous. The germline CDR1 and CDR2 sequences are MNHEY and SVGAGI. Between the trimmed V and J ends, which lost 2 bases and 3 bases, there was a span of 11 bases. The CDR3 extends over 14 amino acids. CDR3 amino acids: CASSYGRGGYEQYF. The CDR3 DNA reads TGTGCCAGCAGTTACGGGCGAGGTGGCTACGAGCAGTACTTC.

This clone was observed a few times. Possible read error: a much larger clone is one base away. This chain links TRBV5-1 with TRBJ2-3, with a weak D call TRBD2 (5 bases). The CDR3 is 15 residues long. Trimming shortened V by 0 bases and J by 4 bases, and 12 bases separated the two germline ends. Per the germline V gene, CDR1 is SGHRS and CDR2 is YFSETQ. The CDR3 nucleotides are TGCGCCAGCAGCTTGGACCCGAGTAGCGCAGATACGCAGTATTTT. This encodes CASSLDPSSADTQYF.

This chain joins TRBV10-3 and TRBJ2-1; D not resolved. Trimming took 4 bases from V and 5 from J, leaving 9 bases between them. There are 13 residues in the CDR3. Per the germline V gene, CDR1 is ENHRY and CDR2 is SYGVKD. CDR3 region: CAISGSWDNEQFF. The CDR3 bases are TGTGCCATCAGTGGATCATGGGACAATGAGCAGTTCTTC.

The genes are TRBV15 and TRBJ1-2; 9 bases align to TRBD1. Germline CDR1 is LNHNV and CDR2 is YYDKDF (reference sequence). The CDR3 runs 15 residues. J was trimmed by 4 bases and V by 1 base; bases with no gene match: 4. The DNA for the CDR3 is TGTGCCACCAGCAGAGCGATACAGGGGGCCTATGGCTACACCTTC. This encodes CATSRAIQGAYGYTF. Together with reference TRBV15 and TRBJ1-2, the CDR3 gives the full variable domain: DAMVIQNPRYQVTQFGKPVTLSCSQTLNHNVMYWYQQKSSQAPKLLFHYYDKDFNNEADTPDNFQSRRPNTSFCFLDIRSPGLGDTAMYLCATSRAIQGAYGYTFGSGTRLTVV.

This sequence joins TRBV4-1 and TRBJ2-7, with D perhaps TRBD1 (5 bases). This CDR3 region has 16 residues. Germline V CDR1 and CDR2: MGHRA, YSYEKL. V was cut by 1 base and J by 4 bases, with 17 bases left in between. The CDR3 DNA follows: TGCGCCAGCAGCCAAGGTTCTACAAGGGGTAGTTACGAGCAGTACTTC. This gives the protein CASSQGSTRGSYEQYF.

This clone showed up just a few times. The V call is TRBV27, the J call TRBJ1-1; TRBD1 aligns across 10 bases. V lost 5 bases to trimming and J lost 10 bases; unmatched junction nucleotides: 10. Looked up from germline, CDR1 is MNHEY and CDR2 is SMNVEV (reference sequence). The CDR3 runs to 14 residues. CDR3 protein: CASSIRQGARRAFF. CDR3 nucleotide sequence: TGTGCCAGCAGTATCCGACAGGGGGCGCGGCGAGCTTTCTTT.

The chain links TRBV7-3 to TRBJ1-1; tentative D call: TRBD1 (6 bases). This CDR3 is built from 15 residues. The V and J ends lost 1 base and 13 bases respectively, with 22 bases between them. Germline V gene sequence: CDR1 SGHTA, CDR2 FQGTGA. CDR3 in DNA: TGTGCCAGCAGCTTAAAACGACAGGTCCTGGTGAATGGTTTCTTT. Its protein product is CASSLKRQVLVNGFF.

V gene TRBV28 combines with J gene TRBJ2-2; 7 bases fit TRBD2. V gave up 9 bases and J gave up 6 bases; unmatched junction bases: 10. The CDR3 is made up of 14 amino acids. CDR1 and CDR2 (germline): MDHEN, SYDVKM. This CDR3 reads CASSLGGMPGELFF. The CDR3 DNA is TGTGCCAGTTCCCTGGGGGGGATGCCCGGGGAGCTGTTTTTT.